Shown below are 26 T cell receptor beta chains from a single sample sequenced in a study of cytomegalovirus exposure and HLA in healthy donors. PCR amplification relied on 60 Vbeta primers (plus 13 Jbeta primers). The table came from immunoSEQ multiplex PCR; TCRdb's copy has only in-frame clones and leaves some out. Among about 54,000 clones listed, roughly 84% were seen once. The sample comprised PBMCs. The receptors originated from a woman under 30 in good health and CMV-seronegative.

V gene TRBV15 combines with J gene TRBJ1-4, with D tentatively TRBD1 (6 bases). CDR1 and CDR2 from the germline V gene are LNHNV and YYDKDF (reference sequence). Trimming removed 2 bases at V and 7 bases at J, with 11 bases between. The CDR3 totals 14 residues. The CDR3 region is CATSRPQGFEKLFF. The CDR3, as DNA: TGTGCCACCAGCAGACCCCAGGGGTTTGAAAAACTGTTTTTT.

This clone was counted a few times. The chain combines TRBV18 with TRBJ1-1, with 8 bases aligning to TRBD1. CDR1 and CDR2 from the germline V gene are KGHSH and LQKENI. The V segment lost 0 bases and the J segment 3 bases; nucleotides outside the gene matches: 18. The CDR3 runs 20 residues. CDR3 amino acids: CASSPPGASRQGRGDTEAFF. CDR3 DNA sequence: TGTGCCAGCTCACCACCTGGAGCCTCGAGACAGGGGAGGGGAGACACTGAAGCTTTCTTT. Together with reference TRBV18 and TRBJ1-1, the CDR3 gives the full variable domain: NAGVMQNPRHLVRRRGQEARLRCSPMKGHSHVYWYRQLPEEGLKFMVYLQKENIIDESGMPKERFSAEFPKEGPSILRIQQVVRGDSAAYFCASSPPGASRQGRGDTEAFFGQGTRLTVV.

V and J are TRBV4-1 and TRBJ2-1, with D possibly being TRBD1 (5 bases). The CDR3 runs 16 residues. Trimming took off 4 bases at V and 0 bases at J, with 13 bases between the two ends. CDR1 and CDR2 (germline): MGHRA, YSYEKL. The DNA of the CDR3 is TGCGCCAGCAGCCGAGGACATTCGAGCTCCTACAATGAGCAGTTCTTC. It yields the protein CASSRGHSSSYNEQFF.

The J gene is TRBJ2-1, the V gene TRBV5-8; 7 positions match TRBD1. V was clipped by 4 bases and J by 6 bases; unmatched bases: 4. CDR3 length: 13 residues. Germline assignment: CDR1 SGHTS and CDR2 YDEGEE. The CDR3: CASSTWTGNEQFF. The CDR3 coding sequence is TGTGCCAGCAGCACCTGGACAGGCAATGAGCAGTTCTTC.

The V and J genes are TRBV7-9 and TRBJ1-3; TRBD1 agrees at 11 bases. V lost 7 bases, J lost 0 bases, and 5 bases stayed unmatched. The germline V gene has CDR1 SEHNR and CDR2 FQNEAQ (reference sequence). This CDR3 contains 16 residues. The CDR3 sequence is CASKSGTGGSGNTIYF. The CDR3, as DNA: TGTGCCAGCAAATCCGGGACAGGGGGCTCTGGAAACACCATATATTTT.

The chain links TRBV27 to TRBJ2-1; TRBD2 matches 8 bases. The germline CDR1 and CDR2 sequences are MNHEY and SMNVEV (reference sequence). J lost 6 bases, V lost 3 bases, and 7 bases had no gene match. This CDR3 contains 15 residues. For the CDR3, the DNA is TGTGCCAGCAGTTTCGAAACGGGAGGGCCCAATGAGCAGTTCTTC. It encodes CASSFETGGPNEQFF.

This clone was found once. J is TRBJ2-7 and V is TRBV14, with 14 bases matching TRBD2. CDR1 and CDR2 (germline): SGHDN, FVKESK. The junction had 15 bases not matched to a gene; V was cut back by 2 bases and J by 0 bases. The CDR3 is made up of 21 amino acids. The CDR3: CASSQNGPGLAGVWGSYEQYF. DNA for the CDR3: TGTGCCAGCAGCCAAAATGGGCCGGGACTAGCGGGAGTCTGGGGCTCCTACGAGCAGTACTTC.

A note on this clone: The same CDR3 also results from other DNA sequences found in this sample. The gene calls are TRBV7-2 and TRBJ2-1; TRBD1 matches at 7 bases. Unmatched junction bases numbered 6, after V lost 5 bases and J lost 5 bases. Germline V lookup: CDR1 SGHTA, CDR2 FQGNSA. The CDR3 contains 14 residues. CDR3 protein: CASSLGTANNEQFF. The CDR3 nucleotides are TGTGCCAGCAGCCTTGGGACAGCCAACAATGAGCAGTTCTTC.

V and J are TRBV7-3 and TRBJ2-3; D unresolved. Per the germline V gene, CDR1 is SGHTA and CDR2 is FQGTGA. CDR3 length: 15 amino acids. Trimming pared 5 bases from V and 2 bases from J, leaving 14 bases between. CDR3 sequence reads: CASSTLGSVTDTQYF. The CDR3 DNA reads as TGTGCCAGCAGCACCCTTGGCAGCGTCACAGATACGCAGTATTTT. The whole variable domain, filled in from reference TRBV7-3 and TRBJ2-3, reads GAGVSQTPSNKVTEKGKYVELRCDPISGHTALYWYRQSLGQGPEFLIYFQGTGAADDSGLPNDRFFAVRPEGSVSTLKIQRTERGDSAVYLCASSTLGSVTDTQYFGPGTRLTVL.

The rearrangement links TRBV4-1 to TRBJ2-3, with 7 nucleotides matching TRBD2. There are 18 residues in the CDR3. Germline CDR1 and CDR2: MGHRA and YSYEKL. V shed 0 bases, J shed 4 bases, and the junction held 13 bases outside the gene matches. The CDR3 DNA is TGCGCCAGCAGCCAAGATTCCCCTGGCGGGAGCGGCGCAGATACGCAGTATTTT. Its protein product is CASSQDSPGGSGADTQYF.

This chain joins TRBV6-1 and TRBJ1-5; no clear D. Trimming removed 4 bases from V and 4 bases from J, with 2 bases in between. This CDR3 has 11 amino acids. Germline-derived CDR1 and CDR2 are MNHNS and SASEGT. CDR3 nucleotides: TGTGCCAGCAGTGTAAATCAGCCCCAGCATTTT. Amino acids: CASSVNQPQHF.

This clone was detected once. The chain's CDR3 is CASSLAGGDNEQFF. Here the CDR3 DNA reads TGTGCCAGCAGTTTAGCGGGAGGGGACAATGAGCAGTTCTTC. V gene TRBV6-4 combines with J gene TRBJ2-1; TRBD2 agrees at 11 bases. V trimming: 5 bases; J trimming: 5 bases; junction bases outside the gene matches: 2. The CDR3 contains 14 residues. CDR1 MRHNA and CDR2 SNTAGT come from the germline V gene.

The CDR3 DNA is TGTGCCAGCAGTTACGGGGGGGGAGGGGGCACCGGGGAGCTGTTTTTT. Its translation is CASSYGGGGGTGELFF. The chain couples TRBV6-5 to TRBJ2-2; D perhaps matches TRBD2 (7 bases). V was shortened by 2 bases and J by 4 bases, with 14 bases between the two germline ends. The CDR3 covers 16 residues. The germline CDR1 and CDR2 sequences are MNHEY and SVGAGI.

V and J are TRBV30 and TRBJ2-2; perhaps TRBD1 as D (8 bases). Trimming pared 7 bases from V and 5 bases from J, leaving 14 bases between. From germline, CDR1 is GTSNPN and CDR2 SVGIG (reference sequence). The CDR3 is 13 amino acids. CDR3 sequence: CALNRGGTGELFF. CDR3 DNA sequence: TGTGCCTTAAACAGGGGGGGGACCGGGGAGCTGTTTTTT.

This chain joins TRBV27 and TRBJ2-7; 10 nucleotides match TRBD2. CDR3 length: 15 amino acids. CDR1 and CDR2 from the germline V gene are MNHEY and SMNVEV (reference sequence). J lost 2 bases, V lost 6 bases, and 7 bases had no gene match. This CDR3 reads CASSPFTSGAYEQYF. The CDR3 nucleotides are TGTGCCAGCAGCCCTTTTACTAGCGGGGCCTACGAGCAGTACTTC.

J is TRBJ2-7 and V is TRBV5-4; TRBD2 agrees at 8 bases. V shed 4 bases and J 2 bases; nucleotides not matched to a gene: 11. CDR3 length: 16 residues. Germline lookup yields CDR1 SGHNT and CDR2 YYREEE (reference sequence). For the CDR3, the DNA is TGTGCCAGCAGCCCACGACCTGCGGGAGGTCCCTACGAGCAGTACTTC. It encodes CASSPRPAGGPYEQYF.

This rearrangement joins TRBV7-9 to TRBJ1-6, with TRBD1 as a possible D gene (6 bases). The germline V gene encodes CDR1 SEHNR and CDR2 FQNEAQ (reference sequence). The CDR3 covers 19 residues. The V end lost 3 bases, the J end lost 0 bases, and 18 bases lay between the germline ends. The chain's CDR3 is CASSLIGAGESSYNSPLHF. CDR3 DNA sequence: TGTGCCAGCAGCTTGATCGGGGCAGGGGAAAGCTCCTATAATTCACCCCTCCACTTT.

In its sample, this clone was seen a few times. This chain links TRBV10-3 with TRBJ2-2, with 9 bases identical to TRBD1. The CDR3 length is 16 residues. CDR1 is ENHRY, CDR2 SYGVKD, per germline. The V segment lost 5 bases and the J segment 7 bases; nucleotides outside the gene matches: 11. The chain's CDR3 is CAISHAGQGWYGELFF. The CDR3 coding sequence is TGTGCCATCAGTCACGCGGGACAGGGATGGTACGGGGAGCTGTTTTTT.

About this clone: Compared with germline, one end of the junction differs, possibly owing to a read error. The chain combines TRBV6-6 with TRBJ2-3, with 9 bases identical to TRBD2. Germline values: CDR1 MNHNY, CDR2 SVGAGI (reference sequence). The CDR3 runs to 15 residues. The CDR3 sequence is CASTVSGSSTDPQYF. The CDR3 DNA reads as TGTGCCAGCACCGTTAGCGGGAGTAGCACAGATCCGCAGTATTTT.

There are a few counts of this clone. V gene TRBV27 combines with J gene TRBJ2-7, with D unclear. Germline V gene data show CDR1 as MNHEY and CDR2 as SMNVEV (reference sequence). The CDR3 sequence is 14 residues long. Trimming shortened V by 0 bases and J by 0 bases, and 6 bases separated the two germline ends. As DNA, the CDR3 is TGTGCCAGCAGTTTATCGTCAGACTCCTACGAGCAGTACTTC. Translated, it gives CASSLSSDSYEQYF.

This sequence joins TRBV7-9 and TRBJ2-1, with TRBD2 matching over 7 bases. CDR1 is SEHNR, CDR2 FQNEAQ, per germline (reference sequence). This CDR3 spans 15 amino acids. The V and J ends lost 1 base and 3 bases, in that order; junction bases with no gene match: 3. For the CDR3, the DNA is TGTGCCAGCAGCTTAGTACTAGCGAACTACAATGAGCAGTTCTTC. The encoded protein is CASSLVLANYNEQFF.

The V call is TRBV5-1, the J call TRBJ2-6; D unresolved. This CDR3 has 15 amino acids. V gave up 0 bases and J gave up 4 bases, with 8 bases separating them. Germline V lookup: CDR1 SGHRS, CDR2 YFSETQ. This chain's CDR3 is CASSLGGEGANVLTF. DNA of the CDR3: TGCGCCAGCAGCTTGGGAGGAGAGGGGGCCAACGTCCTGACTTTC.

The count of this clone is one. The genes are TRBV6-4 and TRBJ2-5, with D possibly matching TRBD1 (5 bases). V lost 7 bases, J lost 0 bases, and 15 bases lay in between. The CDR3 has 15 residues. Germline assignment: CDR1 MRHNA and CDR2 SNTAGT. CDR3: CASIRAGMNQETQYF. The CDR3 DNA reads TGTGCCAGCATCAGGGCAGGTATGAACCAAGAGACCCAGTACTTC.

The V call is TRBV19, the J call TRBJ1-1; the match to TRBD1 covers 7 bases. Looked up from germline, CDR1 is LNHDA and CDR2 is SQIVND (reference sequence). CDR3 length equals 15 residues. Trimming at V came to 4 bases and at J to 1 base, leaving 6 bases not matched to a gene. The chain's CDR3 is CASSTWDSGNTEAFF. The CDR3 region has the DNA TGTGCCAGTAGTACATGGGACAGCGGGAACACTGAAGCTTTCTTT.

The chain carries TRBV27 and TRBJ1-2; D is possibly TRBD1 (6 bases). Trimming stripped 2 bases from V and 8 bases from J, with 18 bases between. From germline, CDR1 is MNHEY and CDR2 SMNVEV (reference sequence). The CDR3 sequence is 15 residues long. The CDR3 loop reads CASSLRAGGAGGYTF. CDR3 DNA: TGTGCCAGCAGTTTACGGGCGGGGGGGGCTGGGGGCTACACCTTC.

The V call is TRBV6-6, the J call TRBJ1-3; a possible D gene is TRBD1 (6 bases). V dropped 4 bases and J dropped 4 bases, with 11 bases sitting between them. Germline V gene sequence: CDR1 MNHNY, CDR2 SVGAGI (reference sequence). This CDR3 spans 14 amino acids. The CDR3 loop is CASSLGARGNTIYF. CDR3 sequence (DNA): TGTGCCAGCAGTTTGGGGGCGCGAGGAAACACCATATATTTT.